This T cell receptor (beta chain) emerged from a study of cytomegalovirus exposure and HLA in healthy donors. Study-wide results and caveats: Later analysis found that TCR beta chains associated with HLA were more clonally expanded than other, equally common chains. The study recorded 164 TCR beta chains that were cytomegalovirus-associated. Immune exposure information available was restricted to CMV serostatus.

PCR employed 60 Vbeta and 13 Jbeta primers. Sequencing was performed with immunoSEQ multiplex PCR; in TCRdb, only in-frame clones are kept and a portion is missing. The sample shows 75,000 to 100,000 clones, 75% to 85% of them seen only once. This clone turned up a few times. Its cognate antigen is unknown. V dropped 1 base and J dropped 4 bases, with 10 bases sitting between them. CDR3 length equals 14 residues. CDR1 is LNHNV and CDR2 is YYDKDF in the germline V gene (reference sequence). Sequenced input: PBMCs. The clonotype was recovered from a young man in good health and CMV-seropositive. The chain employs TRBV15 and TRBJ1-1; D is unclear. The CDR3 bases are TGTGCCACCAGCAGAGGAGGAGTTGGCACTGAAGCTTTCTTT. It specifies CATSRGGVGTEAFF.